This T cell receptor (beta chain) was recorded in a study of CD8 T cells in ankylosing spondylitis. Study-wide results and limits: Some of the motif variants had earlier been found in reactive arthritis patients' fluid and blood.

TCRdb processed the 5' RACE reads anew with MiXCR; each CDR3 protein has one entry. The sample holds under 200,000 distinct CDR3 sequences; 9.8% are singletons and the top ten take over 12%. This clonotype was counted only a few times. Its antigen is undetermined. The source is a female donor with ankylosing spondylitis or in good health (not recorded which). Specimen: blood, either unsorted or a sorted T cell fraction (not recorded which).

In nucleotides, the CDR3 is TGTGCCAGCAGCTTAGGATGGAGAGGGTCCGACAATGAGCAGTTCTTC. Residues: CASSLGWRGSDNEQFF. The V and J genes are TRBV13 and TRBJ2-1; D is perhaps TRBD2 (5 bases). Germline-derived CDR1 and CDR2 are PRHDT and FYEKMQ (reference sequence). With 0 bases removed from V and 5 bases from J, the gap between germline ends came to 14 bases. The CDR3 runs 16 residues.